The 3 T cell receptor beta chains below come from one sample, sequenced in a study of Ad26.COV2.S vaccination and SARS-CoV-2 variants. TCRdb's table, derived via immunoSEQ multiplex PCR, lists solely in-frame clones and lacks some. The table lists hundreds of thousands of clones, roughly 84% of them singletons, with 3.4% in the top ten. Treatment of the sample: over 15 received Ad26.COV2.S at low or high dose, single or two shots; about five received placebo; per-sample allocation not given. The study sampled participants on day 63 after the first vaccine or placebo injection. The source material was peripheral blood, sampled in a trial of Ad26.COV2.S vaccine versus placebo. The origin of the receptors is a person aged 18-65 years who received the Ad26.COV2.S COVID-19 vaccine or a placebo.

With respect to this clone: The identical CDR3 is also encoded by other nucleotide sequences in the sample. The CDR3 sequence: CASSPAGTEAFF. The CDR3 bases are TGTGCCAGCAGCCCGGCGGGCACTGAAGCTTTCTTT. The rearrangement links TRBV7-9 to TRBJ1-1; D gene unclear. The CDR3 is made up of 12 amino acids. The V end was cut by 5 bases, the J end by 4 bases, with 8 bases between. Germline CDR1 is SEHNR and CDR2 is FQNEAQ (reference sequence).

V is TRBV11-3 and J is TRBJ1-1, with D uncertain. There are 12 residues in the CDR3. Trimming removed 8 bases at V and 5 bases at J, with 12 bases between. The germline V gene has CDR1 SGHNT and CDR2 YENEEA. The CDR3 sequence is CASSSEGTEAFF. As DNA, the CDR3 is TGTGCCAGCTCAAGCGAGGGTACTGAAGCTTTCTTT.

The gene calls are TRBV19 and TRBJ2-7; D call uncertain. The germline V and J ends were trimmed by 6 bases and 5 bases, with 11 bases remaining between them. The CDR3 runs 12 residues. CDR1 LNHDA and CDR2 SQIVND come from the germline V gene (reference sequence). CDR3 amino acids: CASSPKGHEQYF. The CDR3 nucleotides read TGTGCCAGTAGCCCGAAAGGGCACGAGCAGTACTTC. Full variable domain (remainder filled in from reference TRBV19 and TRBJ2-7): DGGITQSPKYLFRKEGQNVTLSCEQNLNHDAMYWYRQDPGQGLRLIYYSQIVNDFQKGDIAEGYSVSREKKESFPLTVTSAQKNPTAFYLCASSPKGHEQYFGPGTRLTVT.